This T cell receptor beta chain comes out of a study of monozygotic twins with inflammatory bowel disease. Study conclusions and caveats: Repertoires of patients may have been made more variable by differing immunosuppressive treatments.

Of note for this clonotype: What it binds is unknown.

Using the 5' RACE reads, TCRdb records one entry per CDR3 protein without DNA. The sample totals approximately 400,000 distinct CDR3 sequences. The CDR3 extends over 15 amino acids. CDR1 is SGHVS, CDR2 FNYEAQ, per germline. Material: blood. This sequence joins TRBV7-6 and TRBJ1-1; lacking DNA, the TRBD1 call made by TCRdb goes unchecked. This TCR was sampled from a human donor with ulcerative colitis or Crohn's disease, or a healthy co-twin of an affected twin (not recorded which). The chain's CDR3 is CASSLSPGPDTEAFF.